These 18 T cell receptor beta chains originate from one sample sequenced in a study of identifying expanded T cells in peripheral blood. The table came from immunoSEQ multiplex PCR; TCRdb's copy has only in-frame clones and leaves some out. The sample has over 85,000 clones; 88% are singletons. Sequences were obtained from blood. These receptors were collected from a person aged 18 to 75 in good health.

This sequence joins TRBV7-3 and TRBJ2-6; the match to TRBD1 covers 11 bases. Germline-derived CDR1 and CDR2 are SGHTA and FQGTGA. V lost 3 bases, J lost 0 bases, and 4 bases stayed unmatched. This CDR3 has 18 amino acids. Here the CDR3 DNA reads TGTGCCAGCAGCTTTACCGGGACAGGGGGCTCTGGGGCCAACGTCCTGACTTTC. Its translation is CASSFTGTGGSGANVLTF.

The chain links TRBV14 to TRBJ1-1; 7 bases align to TRBD1. From germline, CDR1 is SGHDN and CDR2 FVKESK. The CDR3 is 14 residues long. V shed 1 base, J shed 10 bases, and the junction held 9 bases outside the gene matches. CDR3 sequence (DNA): TGTGCCAGCAGCCAAGCGACAGGGTATGATAGAGCTTTCTTT. Its protein is CASSQATGYDRAFF.

The chain carries TRBV5-1 and TRBJ2-2, with D maybe TRBD2 (5 bases). CDR1 and CDR2 from the germline V gene are SGHRS and YFSETQ. The CDR3 loop spans 17 amino acids. V dropped 2 bases and J dropped 3 bases, with 17 bases sitting between them. CDR3 coding DNA: TGCGCCAGCAGCTTCGGAGGAATTGGAAAATACACCGGGGAGCTGTTTTTT. Its protein is CASSFGGIGKYTGELFF.

V and J are TRBV15 and TRBJ2-1; 12 bases line up with TRBD2. Germline loops: CDR1 LNHNV, CDR2 YYDKDF (reference sequence). The CDR3 loop spans 15 amino acids. Unmatched junction bases numbered 2, after V lost 1 base and J lost 7 bases. The CDR3 region is CATSRVTSGRNEQFF. The CDR3 DNA reads as TGTGCCACCAGCAGAGTCACTAGCGGGAGGAATGAGCAGTTCTTC.

This chain connects TRBV20-1 to TRBJ2-7, with D possibly TRBD1 on 6 matching bases. The CDR3 consists of 11 residues. Trimming pared 8 bases from V and 0 bases from J, leaving 8 bases between. Germline V lookup: CDR1 DFQATT, CDR2 SNEGSKA (reference sequence). As DNA, the CDR3 is TGCAGTACAGGGAGCTCCTACGAGCAGTACTTC. Its protein is CSTGSSYEQYF.

V gene TRBV2 combines with J gene TRBJ2-7; 8 nucleotides agree with TRBD1. The V and J ends lost 6 bases and 4 bases, in that order; junction bases with no gene match: 8. The germline gives CDR1 SNHLY, CDR2 FYNNEI. The CDR3 has 14 residues. CDR3 sequence reads: CASSQTGVGYEQYF. Written as DNA, the CDR3 is TGTGCCAGCAGCCAGACAGGGGTTGGGTACGAGCAGTACTTC.

In its sample, this clone was seen once. The genes are TRBV9 and TRBJ2-7, with 9 bases that match TRBD1. With 0 bases clipped from V and 3 bases from J, the junction kept 7 bases outside the gene matches. In germline, CDR1 is SGDLS, CDR2 YYNGEE. This CDR3 has 16 residues. CDR3 nucleotide sequence: TGTGCCAGCAGCGTAGATGGGGGACAGGGAGTCTACGAGCAGTACTTC. It encodes CASSVDGGQGVYEQYF. Combining the CDR3 with reference TRBV9 and TRBJ2-7 gives the whole variable domain DSGVTQTPKHLITATGQRVTLRCSPRSGDLSVYWYQQSLDQGLQFLIQYYNGEERAKGNILERFSAQQFPDLHSELNLSSLELGDSALYFCASSVDGGQGVYEQYFGPGTRLTVT.

This clone appeared a single time. The V gene is TRBV6-4, the J gene TRBJ2-2, with 9 nucleotides matching TRBD2. The V segment lost 5 bases and the J segment 7 bases; nucleotides outside the gene matches: 5. This CDR3 has 14 amino acids. Looked up from germline, CDR1 is MRHNA and CDR2 is SNTAGT. The CDR3 coding sequence is TGTGCCAGCAGTTTAGCGGGGGACGTCGGGGAGCTGTTTTTT. Translated: CASSLAGDVGELFF.

The chain joins TRBV27 to TRBJ2-7, with 12 bases lining up with TRBD1. CDR1 is MNHEY and CDR2 is SMNVEV in the germline V gene (reference sequence). The CDR3 spans 16 residues. Losses at the gene ends were 1 base for V and 9 bases for J; bases not matched to a gene: 10. The CDR3 bases are TGTGCCAGCAGTTTATACCCCGGGACAGGGGGCGTTGTGCAGTACTTC. Translation gives CASSLYPGTGGVVQYF.

CDR3 loop: CASSYGRSTYGYTF. As DNA, the CDR3 is TGTGCCAGCAGCTACGGACGGTCTACCTATGGCTACACCTTC. This chain connects TRBV5-6 to TRBJ1-2, with D unclear. Trimming pared 3 bases from V and 4 bases from J, leaving 13 bases between. CDR1 is SGHDT and CDR2 is YYEEEE in the germline V gene. The CDR3 loop spans 14 amino acids.

DNA of the CDR3: TGTGCCAGCACCCGGCGGCTAGCGGGAGTGGGGACAGATACGCAGTATTTT. It is translated as CASTRRLAGVGTDTQYF. The chain couples TRBV21-1 to TRBJ2-3; the table names TRBD2, a call not compared with the DNA. TRBV21-1 has pseudogene status. The CDR3 covers 17 residues.

This clone was detected only once. The rearrangement links TRBV9 to TRBJ2-3; weak D call: TRBD1 (5 bases). V dropped 3 bases and J dropped 0 bases, with 14 bases sitting between them. The CDR3 contains 16 residues. The germline V gene encodes CDR1 SGDLS and CDR2 YYNGEE. The CDR3 nucleotides are TGTGCCAGCAGCGGCCACAGGACCGCAAGCACAGATACGCAGTATTTT. This codes for CASSGHRTASTDTQYF.

The J gene is TRBJ2-6, the V gene TRBV5-4; TRBD1 is a possible D gene (5 bases). Germline CDR1 SGHNT, CDR2 YYREEE (reference sequence). There are 16 residues in the CDR3. Trimming left V 1 base short and J 0 bases short, with 8 bases between. The chain's CDR3 is CASSLRGRSGANVLTF. In DNA form, the CDR3 reads TGTGCCAGCAGCTTGAGGGGCCGCTCTGGGGCCAACGTCCTGACTTTC.

V usage is TRBV25-1 and J usage is TRBJ2-5, with D hard to call. V gave up 7 bases and J gave up 0 bases, with 9 bases separating them. CDR1 is MGHDK, CDR2 SYGVNS, per germline. The CDR3 is 13 amino acids. The CDR3 loop is CASTTEYQETQYF. DNA for the CDR3: TGTGCCAGCACGACCGAGTACCAAGAGACCCAGTACTTC.

V and J are TRBV19 and TRBJ2-3, with 12 bases matching TRBD2. In germline, CDR1 is LNHDA, CDR2 SQIVND (reference sequence). CDR3 length equals 15 residues. The ends lost 6 bases at V and 3 bases at J; junction bases unmatched: 4. CDR3 DNA: TGTGCCAGTAGCTCTAGCGGGGGGGGAACAGATACGCAGTATTTT. Amino acids: CASSSSGGGTDTQYF.

The chain recombines TRBV7-3 with TRBJ2-1, with 7 bases lining up with TRBD2. The V segment lost 4 bases and the J segment 12 bases; nucleotides outside the gene matches: 3. The CDR3 loop spans 11 amino acids. Per germline, CDR1 SGHTA and CDR2 FQGTGA. CDR3 residues: CASSSGGGQFF. CDR3 nucleotide sequence: TGTGCCAGCAGCTCCGGCGGGGGGCAGTTCTTC.

The chain carries TRBV2 and TRBJ2-5; 7 nucleotides align to TRBD1. This CDR3 comprises 13 residues. Germline V CDR1 and CDR2: SNHLY, FYNNEI. V gave up 7 bases and J gave up 3 bases; unmatched junction bases: 5. CDR3 sequence (DNA): TGTGCCAGCAAGAGACAGGGAAAAGAGACCCAGTACTTC. Translating gives CASKRQGKETQYF.

The chain has TRBV19 and TRBJ2-5; tentatively, D is TRBD1 (6 bases). CDR1 is LNHDA and CDR2 is SQIVND in the germline V gene (reference sequence). This CDR3 spans 13 amino acids. The V and J ends lost 5 bases and 7 bases respectively, with 14 bases between them. The CDR3 spells CASSAGQSRTQYF. DNA of the CDR3: TGTGCCAGTAGTGCCGGACAGTCACGGACCCAGTACTTC.